The 21 T cell receptor beta chains below all came from one sample that was sequenced in a study of blood T cell repertoires in COVID-19. Using immunoSEQ multiplex PCR, the repertoire was profiled, and TCRdb retains in-frame clones only, with some absent. The sample contains about 130,000 clones, roughly 87% of which appear only once. The sequencing sample was made of PBMCs or T cells enriched from blood (not recorded which). All receptors derive from a man aged 30 to 45 who had recovered from COVID-19.

The J gene is TRBJ1-6, the V gene TRBV12-5; maybe TRBD1 (5 bases). CDR1 and CDR2 from the germline V gene are LGHNT and FRNRAP. This CDR3 spans 13 amino acids. V lost 2 bases, J lost 9 bases, and 8 bases lay in between. The CDR3 loop reads CASGLQGISPLHF. The DNA of the CDR3 is TGTGCTAGTGGTTTGCAGGGTATTTCACCCCTCCACTTT.

The V call is TRBV18, the J call TRBJ2-7, with 14 nucleotides matching TRBD2. This CDR3 is built from 16 residues. V lost 0 bases and J lost 5; bases outside the gene matches: 3. CDR1 and CDR2 from the germline V gene are KGHSH and LQKENI. The CDR3 DNA reads TGTGCCAGCTCACCACCCGGACTAGCGGGAGGACACGAGCAGTACTTC. As protein: CASSPPGLAGGHEQYF.

The gene calls are TRBV11-2 and TRBJ2-5; 8 bases match TRBD1. Germline V gives CDR1 SGHAT, CDR2 FQNNGV. The CDR3 has 16 residues. The V and J ends lost 2 bases and 7 bases, in that order; junction bases with no gene match: 12. The CDR3 DNA reads TGTGCCAGCAGCTTATGGGCAGGGGGCTCAGGTGGGACCCAGTACTTC. The encoded protein is CASSLWAGGSGGTQYF. The full variable domain, its missing parts supplied by reference TRBV11-2 and TRBJ2-5, is EAGVAQSPRYKIIEKRQSVAFWCNPISGHATLYWYQQILGQGPKLLIQFQNNGVVDDSQLPKDRFSAERLKGVDSTLKIQPAKLEDSAVYLCASSLWAGGSGGTQYFGPGTRLLVL.

This chain connects TRBV30 to TRBJ2-7; 8 nucleotides align to TRBD1. This CDR3 has 13 amino acids. V trimming: 3 bases; J trimming: 4 bases; junction bases outside the gene matches: 5. Germline CDR1 and CDR2: GTSNPN and SVGIG (reference sequence). The CDR3 nucleotides are TGTGCCTGGAGGGGCAGGGGGCGATACGAGCAGTACTTC. Its protein is CAWRGRGRYEQYF.

V and J are TRBV7-6 and TRBJ2-1, with TRBD2 identical over 11 bases. The CDR3 totals 17 residues. The germline V gene encodes CDR1 SGHVS and CDR2 FNYEAQ. V gave up 1 base and J gave up 5 bases; unmatched junction bases: 7. CDR3 loop: CASSLVGSSGGDNEQFF. CDR3 coding DNA: TGTGCCAGCAGCTTAGTGGGGAGTAGCGGGGGGGACAATGAGCAGTTCTTC.

V gene TRBV7-2 combines with J gene TRBJ2-7; TRBD2 aligns across 15 bases. J gave up 4 bases and V 1 base, and 5 bases lay outside the gene matches. This CDR3 comprises 17 residues. CDR1 is SGHTA and CDR2 is FQGNSA in the germline V gene. The chain's CDR3 is CASSLDGLAGGRYEQYF. CDR3 nucleotides: TGTGCCAGCAGCTTAGATGGACTAGCGGGAGGGAGGTACGAGCAGTACTTC.

This sequence joins TRBV5-4 and TRBJ2-5, with D possibly TRBD2 on 6 matching bases. This CDR3 has 13 residues. Germline CDR1 is SGHNT and CDR2 is YYREEE (reference sequence). The V end was cut by 0 bases, the J end by 5 bases, with 8 bases between. CDR3 sequence (DNA): TGTGCCAGCAGCTTGGTTGGGAGGGAGACCCAGTACTTC. It yields the protein CASSLVGRETQYF.

This clone was seen a handful of times. CDR3 coding DNA: TGTGCCAGCAGCCCCGAATTGGGACTAGCCCAAGAGACCCAGTACTTC. Amino acid sequence: CASSPELGLAQETQYF. V usage is TRBV5-4 and J usage is TRBJ2-5, with TRBD2 identical over 9 bases. Germline CDR1 is SGHNT and CDR2 is YYREEE (reference sequence). This CDR3 has 16 amino acids. Losses at the gene ends were 4 bases for V and 1 base for J; bases not matched to a gene: 8.

This chain connects TRBV6-5 to TRBJ1-4; TRBD1 matches at 7 bases. In germline, CDR1 is MNHEY, CDR2 SVGAGI. The CDR3 length is 14 residues. Trimming removed 5 bases from V and 5 bases from J; junction bases left unmatched: 5. The CDR3 DNA is TGTGCCAGCAGTACGGGACAGATGAATGAAAAACTGTTTTTT. It codes for CASSTGQMNEKLFF.

This chain links TRBV15 with TRBJ1-1; maybe TRBD1 (6 bases). The CDR3 runs to 16 residues. CDR1 is LNHNV and CDR2 is YYDKDF in the germline V gene (reference sequence). Between the trimmed V and J ends, which lost 0 bases and 6 bases, there was a span of 17 bases. CDR3 DNA: TGTGCCACCAGCAGAGAGATCAGGGTTTCAGGGGCTGAAGCTTTCTTT. This translates into CATSREIRVSGAEAFF.

The chain couples TRBV11-1 to TRBJ2-2; D is perhaps TRBD2 (6 bases). The germline gives CDR1 SGHAT, CDR2 FQDESV (reference sequence). The CDR3 contains 13 residues. Trimming took 2 bases from V and 7 from J, leaving 8 bases between them. The CDR3 DNA follows: TGTGCCAGCAGCTTAAGGCGGGGCGGGGAGCTGTTTTTT. Translated, it gives CASSLRRGGELFF.

The rearrangement joins TRBV18 to TRBJ2-5, with D perhaps matching TRBD2 (6 bases). The CDR3 is 14 residues long. V was cut by 7 bases and J by 4 bases, with 16 bases left in between. Germline CDR1 is KGHSH and CDR2 is LQKENI. In nucleotides, the CDR3 is TGTGCCAGCTGCTCGGCGGGATGGGGAGAGACCCAGTACTTC. Its protein product is CASCSAGWGETQYF. The complete variable domain, with remaining parts taken from reference TRBV18 and TRBJ2-5, reads NAGVMQNPRHLVRRRGQEARLRCSPMKGHSHVYWYRQLPEEGLKFMVYLQKENIIDESGMPKERFSAEFPKEGPSILRIQQVVRGDSAAYFCASCSAGWGETQYFGPGTRLLVL.

The chain joins TRBV3-1 (or the pseudogene TRBV3-2) to TRBJ2-2; D possibly corresponds to TRBD1 (5 bases). The CDR3 has 15 residues. V was trimmed by 3 bases and J by 6 bases, leaving 14 bases between them. Looked up from germline, CDR1 is LGHDT and CDR2 is YNNKEL (reference sequence). DNA of the CDR3: TGTGCCAGCAGCCAGGGGCCCCCAATAGCCGGGGAGCTGTTTTTT. It yields the protein CASSQGPPIAGELFF.

This chain links TRBV19 with TRBJ2-5; TRBD1 is a possible D gene (6 bases). The CDR3 is 15 residues long. Germline assignment: CDR1 LNHDA and CDR2 SQIVND (reference sequence). The V end was cut by 6 bases, the J end by 4 bases, with 18 bases between. The DNA for the CDR3 is TGTGCCAGTAGACCCGGGCAGGGGTTGGCAGAGACCCAGTACTTC. As protein: CASRPGQGLAETQYF.

This chain's CDR3 is CASSPRPLTGELFF. The DNA for the CDR3 is TGTGCCAGCTCACCACGGCCTTTAACCGGGGAGCTGTTTTTT. The rearrangement joins TRBV18 to TRBJ2-2; no definite D call. V lost 1 base, J lost 5 bases, and 8 bases lay in between. The CDR3 length is 14 residues. Per the germline V gene, CDR1 is KGHSH and CDR2 is LQKENI.

The chain combines TRBV7-9 with TRBJ2-1, with TRBD2 identical over 7 bases. Germline lookup yields CDR1 SEHNR and CDR2 FQNEAQ (reference sequence). The CDR3 is 14 amino acids. Trimming took 5 bases from V and 4 from J; bases not matched to a gene: 5. The CDR3 DNA follows: TGTGCCAGCAGCCCCCCGCGGGGGTACAATGAGCAGTTCTTC. It is translated as CASSPPRGYNEQFF.

In DNA form, the CDR3 reads TGTGCCACCAGCAGGGAGCGGGAGATTTGGCAAGAGACCCAGTACTTC. It yields the protein CATSREREIWQETQYF. The chain combines TRBV15 with TRBJ2-5, with TRBD2 matching 8 bases. J lost 2 bases, V lost 3 bases, and 8 bases had no gene match. CDR3 length: 16 amino acids. Germline CDR1 reads LNHNV; CDR2 reads YYDKDF (reference sequence).

The chain carries TRBV3-1 (or the pseudogene TRBV3-2) and TRBJ2-7, with 9 positions matching TRBD1. Germline V gives CDR1 LGHDT, CDR2 YNNKEL (reference sequence). This CDR3 region has 15 residues. Trimming at V came to 0 bases and at J to 4 bases, leaving 4 bases not matched to a gene. CDR3 sequence: CASSQDGTGTYEQYF. The CDR3 nucleotides are TGTGCCAGCAGCCAAGATGGGACAGGGACGTACGAGCAGTACTTC.

This chain uses TRBV4-1 with TRBJ2-1, with 7 bases matching TRBD1. The CDR3 runs to 19 residues. J was trimmed by 2 bases and V by 5 bases; bases with no gene match: 18. Looked up from germline, CDR1 is MGHRA and CDR2 is YSYEKL. CDR3 residues: CASSGQASGGEGTYNEQFF. The CDR3 region has the DNA TGCGCCAGCAGCGGACAGGCGTCCGGAGGCGAAGGCACCTACAATGAGCAGTTCTTC.

The gene calls are TRBV6-5 and TRBJ1-1; weak D call: TRBD1 (6 bases). CDR1 and CDR2 (germline): MNHEY, SVGAGI. Between the trimmed V and J ends, which lost 2 bases and 11 bases, there was a span of 12 bases. CDR3 length: 12 amino acids. The CDR3 DNA reads TGTGCCAGCAGTTACCAGACAGGAACGGCTTTCTTT. It yields the protein CASSYQTGTAFF.

This clone was seen only once. The chain has TRBV6-1 and TRBJ1-5; D is undetermined. The CDR3 covers 16 residues. Trimming shortened V by 0 bases and J by 0 bases, and 9 bases separated the two germline ends. Germline CDR1 MNHNS, CDR2 SASEGT. DNA for the CDR3: TGTGCCAGCAGTGAAGCATCCCGGTATAGCAATCAGCCCCAGCATTTT. This translates into CASSEASRYSNQPQHF.